This TCR beta chain was captured by sequencing in a study of blood T cell repertoires in COVID-19. About the study: Researchers got acute and convalescent COVID-19 samples from the United States, Italy and Spain.

How the authors handled the data: Quantification of nucleated cells was approximated via reference gene primer amplification. The protocol was immunoSEQ multiplex PCR, while the TCRdb copy is restricted to in-frame clones and leaves out a portion. V, J and clone size were drawn from that table, and D and trimming were deduced from the DNA. The table shows roughly 110,000 clones, with around nine tenths occurring only once. V was clipped by 4 bases and J by 4 bases, with 18 bases between them. Per the germline V gene, CDR1 is SGHNT and CDR2 is YYREEE (reference sequence). The CDR3 is 15 residues long. The table lists this clone with a few counts.

The TCR sequence derives from a man aged 40-49 years with acute or convalescent COVID-19. This chain connects TRBV5-4 to TRBJ2-7; D gene unclear. Sequencing input: peripheral blood. The CDR3 bases are TGTGCCAGCAGCGAAGGAGTAGCCATGGGTTACGAGCAGTACTTC. Translated, it gives CASSEGVAMGYEQYF.